These 26 T cell receptor beta chains share one sample of origin, sequenced in a study of CD8+ T cells in alopecia areata. Extraction and reverse transcription of RNA yielded cDNA as the sequencing template. The protocol was immunoSEQ multiplex PCR, while the TCRdb copy is restricted to in-frame clones and leaves out a portion. The table shows about 140,000 clones, with roughly 60% occurring only once. Sequenced sample: CD4+ T cells sorted from blood. Receptors were obtained from a human donor in good health.

The chain combines TRBV21-1 with TRBJ2-7; whether TRBD1, the table's D call, matches the DNA was not checked. TRBV21-1 is marked as a pseudogene. This CDR3 is built from 18 residues. The CDR3 is CASRSGTGGTRFPCEQYF. As DNA, the CDR3 is TGTGCCAGCAGATCAGGGACAGGGGGGACTAGATTCCCCTGCGAGCAGTACTTC.

This clone was observed a few times. Here the CDR3 reads CASSIGDSSNTGELFF. The CDR3 bases are TGTGCCAGTAGTATAGGGGACTCTTCGAACACCGGGGAGCTGTTTTTT. The J gene is TRBJ2-2, the V gene TRBV19; TRBD2 might be the D (6 bases). V shed 1 base and J shed 0 bases, with 9 bases lying between them. The CDR3 runs to 16 residues. The germline CDR1 and CDR2 sequences are LNHDA and SQIVND (reference sequence).

The chain links TRBV4-2 to TRBJ2-3; 8 bases map to TRBD1. Germline CDR1 is LGHNA and CDR2 is YNFKEQ. The CDR3 contains 16 residues. V gave up 1 base and J gave up 2 bases; unmatched junction bases: 5. CDR3 sequence: CASSQAGTGVTDTQYF. The CDR3, as DNA: TGTGCCAGCAGCCAAGCCGGGACAGGAGTCACAGATACGCAGTATTTT.

This clone was recorded a few times. The chain combines TRBV7-9 with TRBJ1-1, with D perhaps matching TRBD1 (5 bases). The CDR3 runs 15 residues. V was clipped by 1 base and J by 1 base, with 10 bases between them. Germline V gives CDR1 SEHNR, CDR2 FQNEAQ (reference sequence). CDR3 nucleotide sequence: TGTGCCAGCAGCTTAGTGTCAGGGTCGAACACTGAAGCTTTCTTT. Translated, it gives CASSLVSGSNTEAFF. The full variable domain, with the rest looked up from reference TRBV7-9 and TRBJ1-1, is DTGVSQNPRHKITKRGQNVTFRCDPISEHNRLYWYRQTLGQGPEFLTYFQNEAQLEKSRLLSDRFSAERPKGSFSTLEIQRTEQGDSAMYLCASSLVSGSNTEAFFGQGTRLTVV.

The J gene is TRBJ2-1, the V gene TRBV5-1; 7 nucleotides align to TRBD2. Germline V gene sequence: CDR1 SGHRS, CDR2 YFSETQ. The junction had 11 bases not matched to a gene; V was cut back by 1 base and J by 7 bases. The CDR3 length is 16 residues. The CDR3 loop is CASSLRSGTGWNEQFF. The CDR3 nucleotides are TGCGCCAGCAGCTTGCGAAGCGGGACCGGGTGGAATGAGCAGTTCTTC.

The V and J genes are TRBV11-2 and TRBJ2-7, with 7 nucleotides matching TRBD1. Looked up from germline, CDR1 is SGHAT and CDR2 is FQNNGV. The CDR3 extends over 17 amino acids. With V trimmed by 5 bases and J by 1 base, 14 bases remained unmatched. The CDR3 here is CASSRKALMTGSYEQYF. For the CDR3, the DNA is TGTGCCAGCAGCCGGAAAGCATTAATGACAGGGTCCTACGAGCAGTACTTC.

The chain links TRBV29-1 to TRBJ2-5; D is ambiguous. The CDR3 length is 11 residues. V was pared by 3 bases and J by 5 bases, with 7 bases between. Germline V gene lookup returns CDR1 SQVTM and CDR2 ANQGSEA. The CDR3 nucleotides read TGCAGCGTTGATGTAGGGGAGACCCAGTACTTC. It yields the protein CSVDVGETQYF. Using reference TRBV29-1 and TRBJ2-5 for the parts outside the CDR3, the full variable domain is SAVISQKPSRDICQRGTSLTIQCQVDSQVTMMFWYRQQPGQSLTLIATANQGSEATYESGFVIDKFPISRPNLTFSTLTVSNMSPEDSSIYLCSVDVGETQYFGPGTRLLVL.

CDR3 protein: CSVETGGRNTGELFF. For the CDR3, the DNA is TGCAGCGTTGAAACAGGGGGCCGGAACACCGGGGAGCTGTTTTTT. This sequence joins TRBV29-1 and TRBJ2-2, with TRBD1 matching over 9 bases. This CDR3 region has 15 residues. Germline assignment: CDR1 SQVTM and CDR2 ANQGSEA. J gave up 1 base and V 2 bases, and 2 bases lay outside the gene matches.

The V call is TRBV5-4, the J call TRBJ2-1; 9 nucleotides align to TRBD2. The trim removed 0 bases at V and 4 bases at J, leaving 11 bases unmatched. The CDR3 has 18 amino acids. The germline V gene encodes CDR1 SGHNT and CDR2 YYREEE (reference sequence). CDR3 in amino acids: CASSLVPGRLADYNEQFF. DNA for the CDR3: TGTGCCAGCAGCTTGGTTCCAGGGCGACTAGCGGATTACAATGAGCAGTTCTTC. Drawing the rest from reference TRBV5-4 and TRBJ2-1, the complete variable domain is ETGVTQSPTHLIKTRGQQVTLRCSSQSGHNTVSWYQQALGQGPQFIFQYYREEENGRGNFPPRFSGLQFPNYSSELNVNALELDDSALYLCASSLVPGRLADYNEQFFGPGTRLTVL.

The count of this clone is one. The chain has TRBV7-6 and TRBJ2-5; TRBD2 agrees at 9 bases. J lost 4 bases, V lost 4 bases, and 7 bases had no gene match. This CDR3 is 15 amino acids long. Germline assignment: CDR1 SGHVS and CDR2 FNYEAQ. The CDR3 nucleotides are TGTGCCAGCAGCTCTGGAGGAGCGGGAGGAGAGACCCAGTACTTC. Its translation: CASSSGGAGGETQYF.

J is TRBJ1-1 and V is TRBV7-9, with no clear D. The CDR3 runs to 13 residues. CDR1 is SEHNR and CDR2 is FQNEAQ in the germline V gene (reference sequence). V was cut by 5 bases and J by 5 bases, with 12 bases left in between. For the CDR3, the DNA is TGTGCCAGCAGCACGGTAGGAAGTACTGAAGCTTTCTTT. It codes for CASSTVGSTEAFF.

This clone was recorded once. This specimen includes other DNA sequences encoding the same CDR3. This rearrangement joins TRBV29-1 to TRBJ1-1; D not resolved. Germline V gives CDR1 SQVTM, CDR2 ANQGSEA. This CDR3 has 12 amino acids. The V and J ends lost 4 bases and 1 base respectively, with 7 bases between them. CDR3 sequence reads: CSVGLGNTEAFF. The DNA of the CDR3 is TGCAGCGTTGGGCTGGGGAACACTGAAGCTTTCTTT. Full variable domain (outside the CDR3, taken from reference TRBV29-1 and TRBJ1-1): SAVISQKPSRDICQRGTSLTIQCQVDSQVTMMFWYRQQPGQSLTLIATANQGSEATYESGFVIDKFPISRPNLTFSTLTVSNMSPEDSSIYLCSVGLGNTEAFFGQGTRLTVV.

This chain uses TRBV29-1 with TRBJ2-2; D possibly uses TRBD1 or TRBD2 (5 bases each). The germline V and J ends were trimmed by 3 bases and 0 bases, with 11 bases remaining between them. Germline V CDR1 and CDR2: SQVTM, ANQGSEA. The length of the CDR3 is 15 residues. The CDR3 bases are TGCAGCGTTGAGCAGGGACCTCCGAACACCGGGGAGCTGTTTTTT. This gives the protein CSVEQGPPNTGELFF.

J is TRBJ2-5 and V is TRBV20-1; the D gene is possibly TRBD2 (5 bases). Germline loops: CDR1 DFQATT, CDR2 SNEGSKA (reference sequence). The CDR3 consists of 10 residues. CDR3 protein: CSTGKETQYF. For the CDR3, the DNA is TGCAGCACCGGGAAAGAGACCCAGTACTTC.

This clone was seen a handful of times. One junction end disagrees with the germline gene, perhaps due to a read error. For the CDR3, the DNA is TGTGCCAGCAGCCAAGATATGACTAGCGGAAGGATGTTAGTTAGTTTT. Translated: CASSQDMTSGRMLVSF. The V gene is TRBV4-2, the J gene TRBJ2-3; 9 bases align to TRBD2. The CDR3 sequence is 16 residues long. The germline V gene has CDR1 LGHNA and CDR2 YNFKEQ.

The chain has TRBV25-1 and TRBJ2-7, with D maybe TRBD1 (6 bases). V was pared by 1 base and J by 7 bases, with 14 bases between. The CDR3 runs 14 residues. Germline values: CDR1 MGHDK, CDR2 SYGVNS. The CDR3 loop reads CASSEWGQTGEQYF. CDR3 DNA: TGTGCCAGCAGTGAATGGGGACAAACTGGTGAGCAGTACTTC.

The chain is built from TRBV5-1 and TRBJ2-1; possibly TRBD2 for D (7 bases). The CDR3 runs to 14 residues. CDR1 is SGHRS, CDR2 YFSETQ, per germline. V was pared by 4 bases and J by 1 base, with 9 bases between. CDR3 amino acids: CASSRGGSYNEQFF. CDR3 nucleotide sequence: TGCGCCAGCAGCAGGGGGGGATCCTACAATGAGCAGTTCTTC.

This chain uses TRBV15 with TRBJ1-5; D is ambiguous. V was trimmed by 5 bases and J by 2 bases, leaving 10 bases between them. CDR1 is LNHNV, CDR2 YYDKDF, per germline (reference sequence). This CDR3 spans 14 amino acids. The CDR3 sequence is CATSWELGNQPQHF. The CDR3 region has the DNA TGTGCCACCAGCTGGGAATTGGGCAATCAGCCCCAGCATTTT.

The chain recombines TRBV2 with TRBJ2-3; perhaps TRBD2 as D (6 bases). This CDR3 is 14 amino acids long. The V end lost 7 bases, the J end lost 1 base, and 12 bases lay between the germline ends. The V gene's germline CDR1 is SNHLY and CDR2 FYNNEI. CDR3 sequence: CASIPTGGTDTQYF. For the CDR3, the DNA is TGTGCCAGCATCCCTACGGGAGGCACAGATACGCAGTATTTT.

In its sample, this clone was seen a few times. The V gene is TRBV7-2, the J gene TRBJ1-1; the D gene is possibly TRBD1 (5 bases). Germline CDR1 and CDR2: SGHTA and FQGNSA. This CDR3 is built from 15 residues. V dropped 4 bases and J dropped 0 bases, with 12 bases sitting between them. CDR3 amino acids: CASSSSWGVNTEAFF. CDR3 sequence (DNA): TGTGCCAGCAGCTCCTCATGGGGGGTGAACACTGAAGCTTTCTTT.

The chain has TRBV29-1 and TRBJ1-2, with D tentatively TRBD1 (6 bases). CDR3 length: 14 amino acids. Deletions cut 7 bases from V and 5 bases from J, with 20 bases between. Germline CDR1 reads SQVTM; CDR2 reads ANQGSEA. The CDR3: CSALGRGREYGYTF. The CDR3 DNA sequence: TGCAGCGCCCTAGGCAGGGGAAGGGAGTATGGCTACACCTTC.

Only one count was recorded for this clone. The V and J genes are TRBV5-1 and TRBJ2-5; 7 nucleotides agree with TRBD1. J was trimmed by 2 bases and V by 6 bases; bases with no gene match: 4. Germline assignment: CDR1 SGHRS and CDR2 YFSETQ. The CDR3 sequence is 13 residues long. The CDR3 region has the DNA TGCGCCAGCACGACGGGACAGCAAGAGACCCAGTACTTC. Its protein is CASTTGQQETQYF.

The CDR3 is CASSLTGGSGYGYTF. CDR3 sequence (DNA): TGTGCCAGCAGCCTAACAGGAGGGTCAGGCTATGGCTACACCTTC. The chain carries TRBV9 and TRBJ1-2; D might be TRBD1 (5 bases). CDR1 is SGDLS and CDR2 is YYNGEE in the germline V gene. The V and J ends lost 4 bases and 4 bases respectively, with 17 bases between them. The length of the CDR3 is 15 residues.

This clone was found once. V and J are TRBV7-3 and TRBJ1-2; 8 nucleotides agree with TRBD1. The CDR3 runs 15 residues. Germline CDR1 is SGHTA and CDR2 is FQGTGA. The trim removed 6 bases at V and 8 bases at J, leaving 14 bases unmatched. The CDR3 region has the DNA TGTGCCAGCAGTCTCGACCCTGGACAGGGCGGCGGCTACACCTTC. This gives the protein CASSLDPGQGGGYTF.

This clone was found a few times. The rearrangement uses TRBV27 and TRBJ1-3; no clear D gene. The V gene's germline CDR1 is MNHEY and CDR2 SMNVEV (reference sequence). The CDR3 contains 14 residues. The V and J ends lost 3 bases and 3 bases respectively, with 9 bases between them. The CDR3 sequence: CASSLKAYGNTIYF. For the CDR3, the DNA is TGTGCCAGCAGTTTGAAGGCATATGGAAACACCATATATTTT.

V and J are TRBV29-1 and TRBJ1-1; D may be TRBD1 (5 bases). This CDR3 is built from 15 residues. Per the germline V gene, CDR1 is SQVTM and CDR2 is ANQGSEA. Trimming stripped 7 bases from V and 10 bases from J, with 28 bases between. The chain's CDR3 is CSARGSARDGAGAFF. CDR3 nucleotide sequence: TGCAGCGCCCGAGGGAGTGCCAGGGATGGGGCTGGAGCTTTCTTT. Full variable domain (rest looked up from reference TRBV29-1 and TRBJ1-1): SAVISQKPSRDICQRGTSLTIQCQVDSQVTMMFWYRQQPGQSLTLIATANQGSEATYESGFVIDKFPISRPNLTFSTLTVSNMSPEDSSIYLCSARGSARDGAGAFFGQGTRLTVV.